This passage covers 31 T cell receptor beta chains from one sample sequenced in a study of cytotoxic CD8 clonotypes in ibrutinib-treated CLL. This table comes from immunoSEQ multiplex PCR, and its TCRdb copy is limited to in-frame clones, with some not included. This table has around 16,000 clones, approximately 67% appearing once. The sequencing here drew on PBMCs, taken before ibrutinib treatment. These receptors all come from a human donor with chronic lymphocytic leukemia.

V gene TRBV2 combines with J gene TRBJ1-5; D is unclear. V was trimmed by 3 bases and J by 3 bases, leaving 3 bases between them. CDR1 is SNHLY, CDR2 FYNNEI, per germline. CDR3 size: 12 residues. CDR3: CASSDANQPQHF. The CDR3 coding sequence is TGTGCCAGCAGTGACGCCAATCAGCCCCAGCATTTT.

CDR3 bases: TGCGCCAGCAGCCAAGAAACGGGTTGGGGCTACACCTTC. This encodes CASSQETGWGYTF. This chain joins TRBV4-3 and TRBJ1-2, with D uncertain. Germline V gene data show CDR1 as LGHNA and CDR2 as YSLEER. CDR3 size: 13 residues. V was pared by 0 bases and J by 8 bases, with 10 bases between.

This clone was detected only a few times. This chain links TRBV10-3 with TRBJ1-2; TRBD1 might be the D (5 bases). The germline V gene has CDR1 ENHRY and CDR2 SYGVKD. Trimming left V 0 bases short and J 5 bases short, with 10 bases between. This CDR3 has 14 amino acids. The CDR3 loop is CAISESQGGYGYTF. In DNA, the CDR3 is TGTGCCATCAGTGAGTCCCAGGGAGGGTATGGCTACACCTTC.

The V gene is TRBV20-1, the J gene TRBJ1-1, with D unclear. Germline V gives CDR1 DFQATT, CDR2 SNEGSKA (reference sequence). V was trimmed by 2 bases and J by 8 bases, leaving 9 bases between them. The CDR3 loop spans 11 amino acids. Here the CDR3 reads CSARPIEEAFF. CDR3 DNA sequence: TGCAGTGCTAGACCCATCGAGGAAGCTTTCTTT.

The rearrangement links TRBV29-1 to TRBJ2-6; D is ambiguous. Germline V gene sequence: CDR1 SQVTM, CDR2 ANQGSEA. This CDR3 region has 18 residues. V lost 2 bases, J lost 4 bases, and 21 bases lay in between. The CDR3 is CSVESMGRPDGGANVLTF. The CDR3 DNA follows: TGCAGCGTTGAATCGATGGGCAGACCAGATGGAGGGGCCAACGTCCTGACTTTC. Full variable domain (rest looked up from reference TRBV29-1 and TRBJ2-6): SAVISQKPSRDICQRGTSLTIQCQVDSQVTMMFWYRQQPGQSLTLIATANQGSEATYESGFVIDKFPISRPNLTFSTLTVSNMSPEDSSIYLCSVESMGRPDGGANVLTFGAGSRLTVL.

The chain combines TRBV9 with TRBJ2-2, with no clear D. V gave up 3 bases and J gave up 7 bases, with 7 bases separating them. This CDR3 region has 12 residues. CDR1 SGDLS and CDR2 YYNGEE come from the germline V gene. This CDR3 is CASSALGGELFF. Written as DNA, the CDR3 is TGTGCCAGCAGCGCTCTTGGCGGGGAGCTGTTTTTT.

The chain is built from TRBV5-4 and TRBJ1-1; 10 nucleotides align to TRBD1. The length of the CDR3 is 15 residues. J gave up 5 bases and V 4 bases, and 8 bases lay outside the gene matches. From germline, CDR1 is SGHNT and CDR2 YYREEE (reference sequence). The CDR3 loop is CASSPWTGGRTEAFF. CDR3 nucleotides: TGTGCCAGCAGCCCATGGACAGGGGGTAGAACTGAAGCTTTCTTT.

The gene calls are TRBV11-3 and TRBJ2-2; D not certain. Germline CDR1 reads SGHNT; CDR2 reads YENEEA. Trimming pared 6 bases from V and 6 bases from J, leaving 14 bases between. The CDR3 spans 14 residues. The CDR3 spells CASRHSSRSGELFF. CDR3 DNA: TGTGCCAGCAGACACAGTTCGAGGTCCGGGGAGCTGTTTTTT.

In its sample, this clone was seen a few times. CDR3 protein: CASSPSGGPGELFF. The CDR3 nucleotides read TGTGCCAGCAGCCCTTCTGGAGGGCCTGGGGAGCTGTTTTTT. The V call is TRBV9, the J call TRBJ2-2; possibly TRBD2 for D (6 bases). CDR1 and CDR2 from the germline V gene are SGDLS and YYNGEE. The length of the CDR3 is 14 residues. Deletions cut 4 bases from V and 8 bases from J, with 15 bases between. Full variable domain (rest looked up from reference TRBV9 and TRBJ2-2): DSGVTQTPKHLITATGQRVTLRCSPRSGDLSVYWYQQSLDQGLQFLIQYYNGEERAKGNILERFSAQQFPDLHSELNLSSLELGDSALYFCASSPSGGPGELFFGEGSRLTVL.

The CDR3 DNA sequence: TGTGCCAGCAGCTCCCTCGGGGACCCCGGGGAGCTGTTTTTT. Translating it yields CASSSLGDPGELFF. This sequence joins TRBV5-6 and TRBJ2-2; D may match TRBD1 or TRBD2 (5 bases each). The V end was cut by 3 bases, the J end by 6 bases, with 12 bases between. CDR3 length equals 14 residues. Germline loops: CDR1 SGHDT, CDR2 YYEEEE. Drawing the rest from reference TRBV5-6 and TRBJ2-2, the complete variable domain is DAGVTQSPTHLIKTRGQQVTLRCSPKSGHDTVSWYQQALGQGPQFIFQYYEEEERQRGNFPDRFSGHQFPNYSSELNVNALLLGDSALYLCASSSLGDPGELFFGEGSRLTVL.

This clone has a single count. This rearrangement joins TRBV10-2 to TRBJ2-7; 15 bases agree with TRBD2. Germline loops: CDR1 WSHSY, CDR2 SAAADI. The CDR3 extends over 14 amino acids. V trimming: 10 bases; J trimming: 2 bases; junction bases outside the gene matches: 3. The CDR3 protein is CATRTSGGAYEQYF. In DNA form, the CDR3 reads TGCGCCACCAGGACTAGCGGGGGGGCCTACGAGCAGTACTTC.

The CDR3, as DNA: TGTGCCAGCATTCGGCGTTTAGTGACCTACGAGCAGTACTTC. Residues: CASIRRLVTYEQYF. The rearrangement joins TRBV27 to TRBJ2-7; D unresolved. This CDR3 spans 14 amino acids. With 7 bases removed from V and 2 bases from J, the gap between germline ends came to 15 bases. The V gene's germline CDR1 is MNHEY and CDR2 SMNVEV (reference sequence).

This sequence joins TRBV11-3 and TRBJ2-5; 10 bases agree with TRBD2. Germline V CDR1 and CDR2: SGHNT, YENEEA. CDR3 length: 15 residues. The ends lost 5 bases at V and 6 bases at J; junction bases unmatched: 9. CDR3 nucleotide sequence: TGTGCCAGCAGCCCACAAGCGGGGGGGATAAAGACCCAGTACTTC. Translated, it gives CASSPQAGGIKTQYF.

This clone is classed as large. V is TRBV5-1 and J is TRBJ1-6; 10 bases fit TRBD1. Germline-derived CDR1 and CDR2 are SGHRS and YFSETQ. The V and J ends lost 9 bases and 7 bases, in that order; junction bases with no gene match: 7. The CDR3 sequence is 14 residues long. The CDR3 loop is CATAGQGTNSPLHF. The DNA of the CDR3 is TGCGCCACCGCGGGACAGGGGACGAATTCACCCCTCCACTTT.

CDR3 sequence: CASSARDSYNEQFF. As DNA, the CDR3 is TGTGCCAGCTCAGCCCGGGACAGTTACAATGAGCAGTTCTTC. V gene TRBV18 combines with J gene TRBJ2-1, with 7 bases that match TRBD1. There are 14 residues in the CDR3. Trimming removed 5 bases from V and 4 bases from J; junction bases left unmatched: 5. Germline V gene sequence: CDR1 KGHSH, CDR2 LQKENI.

The rearrangement links TRBV7-3 to TRBJ2-1; D may be TRBD2 (6 bases). The CDR3 is 13 amino acids. Germline lookup yields CDR1 SGHTA and CDR2 FQGTGA. Trimming took off 4 bases at V and 8 bases at J, with 12 bases between the two ends. The CDR3, as DNA: TGTGCCAGCAGCTCCCTTGGAGGGCATGAGCAGTTCTTC. This codes for CASSSLGGHEQFF.

This clone was detected only a few times. The chain uses TRBV4-1 and TRBJ2-3; 8 bases fit TRBD1. V lost 5 bases to trimming and J lost 4 bases; unmatched junction nucleotides: 11. Germline V gene sequence: CDR1 MGHRA, CDR2 YSYEKL. The CDR3 runs 16 residues. For the CDR3, the DNA is TGCGCCAGCAGCGGTGAGGACAGGGAGTTCGCAGATACGCAGTATTTT. This sequence encodes CASSGEDREFADTQYF.

A few counts support this clone. The chain joins TRBV29-1 to TRBJ1-2; D might be TRBD1 (5 bases). The CDR3 spans 12 residues. V was clipped by 3 bases and J by 4 bases, with 9 bases between them. Per germline, CDR1 SQVTM and CDR2 ANQGSEA. The CDR3 sequence: CSVETASYGYTF. CDR3 bases: TGCAGCGTTGAGACAGCTAGCTATGGCTACACCTTC.

The V call is TRBV7-3, the J call TRBJ1-6, with a possible D match to TRBD1 (5 bases). The CDR3 sequence is 15 residues long. Germline V gene data show CDR1 as SGHTA and CDR2 as FQGTGA. Between the trimmed V and J ends, which lost 0 bases and 7 bases, there was a span of 10 bases. This CDR3 is CASSLTGPKNSPLHF. In DNA form, the CDR3 reads TGTGCCAGCAGCTTAACGGGACCGAAAAATTCACCCCTCCACTTT. Supplemented by reference TRBV7-3 and TRBJ1-6, the full variable domain reads GAGVSQTPSNKVTEKGKYVELRCDPISGHTALYWYRQSLGQGPEFLIYFQGTGAADDSGLPNDRFFAVRPEGSVSTLKIQRTERGDSAVYLCASSLTGPKNSPLHFGNGTRLTVT.

The chain couples TRBV11-2 to TRBJ2-1; 7 bases line up with TRBD2. Germline assignment: CDR1 SGHAT and CDR2 FQNNGV. V was pared by 6 bases and J by 3 bases, with 8 bases of the junction left unmatched. The length of the CDR3 is 15 residues. The CDR3 DNA reads TGTGCCAGCAGGAATCCCGGGGGGTTCTACAATGAGCAGTTCTTC. It specifies CASRNPGGFYNEQFF.

V usage is TRBV28 and J usage is TRBJ2-3, with 8 bases aligning to TRBD1. The CDR3 covers 15 residues. From germline, CDR1 is MDHEN and CDR2 SYDVKM. The V segment lost 5 bases and the J segment 2 bases; nucleotides outside the gene matches: 6. CDR3 residues: CASSLTGAITDTQYF. In DNA, the CDR3 is TGTGCCAGCAGTCTGACAGGGGCGATCACAGATACGCAGTATTTT.

Only one count was recorded for this clone. The V call is TRBV27, the J call TRBJ2-7; 10 positions match TRBD1. V was pared by 6 bases and J by 5 bases, with 7 bases of the junction left unmatched. The germline V gene has CDR1 MNHEY and CDR2 SMNVEV (reference sequence). The CDR3 runs 14 residues. CDR3 in amino acids: CASSLGDRGNEQYF. The CDR3 nucleotides read TGTGCCAGCAGCCTAGGGGACAGGGGTAACGAGCAGTACTTC.

This chain uses TRBV9 with TRBJ2-2; a possible D gene is TRBD2 (7 bases). This CDR3 region has 19 residues. CDR1 is SGDLS, CDR2 YYNGEE, per germline. V lost 0 bases and J lost 5, with 23 bases in between. DNA for the CDR3: TGTGCCAGCAGCGTAGGGGAGGGGGTAGCGGCCCATCAGACCGGGGAGCTGTTTTTT. It yields the protein CASSVGEGVAAHQTGELFF. Filled out from reference TRBV9 and TRBJ2-2, the complete variable domain reads DSGVTQTPKHLITATGQRVTLRCSPRSGDLSVYWYQQSLDQGLQFLIQYYNGEERAKGNILERFSAQQFPDLHSELNLSSLELGDSALYFCASSVGEGVAAHQTGELFFGEGSRLTVL.

The chain links TRBV19 to TRBJ2-1; 12 bases align to TRBD1. The CDR3 runs 15 residues. Germline CDR1 LNHDA, CDR2 SQIVND (reference sequence). Germline trimming cut 9 bases from V and 3 bases from J; bases unmatched to any gene: 6. The DNA for the CDR3 is TGTGCCAGCCGGGACAGGGGGCTCCACTACAATGAGCAGTTCTTC. Protein product: CASRDRGLHYNEQFF.

This clone was counted between two and nine times. The chain joins TRBV5-4 to TRBJ1-2; a possible D gene is TRBD1 (6 bases). V was trimmed by 4 bases and J by 3 bases, leaving 19 bases between them. Germline V lookup: CDR1 SGHNT, CDR2 YYREEE (reference sequence). The CDR3 runs to 16 residues. The CDR3 loop is CASSPGDRPEDYGYTF. DNA of the CDR3: TGTGCCAGCAGCCCCGGCGACAGGCCCGAGGACTATGGCTACACCTTC.

This clone was counted a few times. The chain has TRBV28 and TRBJ1-1; D perhaps matches TRBD1 (6 bases). The CDR3 runs 13 residues. Germline assignment: CDR1 MDHEN and CDR2 SYDVKM. Trimming shortened V by 10 bases and J by 0 bases, and 12 bases separated the two germline ends. CDR3 protein: CAILGGMNTEAFF. The CDR3 DNA is TGTGCCATCCTAGGGGGTATGAACACTGAAGCTTTCTTT.

This chain joins TRBV15 and TRBJ1-1, with D perhaps TRBD1 (5 bases). Germline values: CDR1 LNHNV, CDR2 YYDKDF (reference sequence). The CDR3 covers 13 residues. V was trimmed by 5 bases and J by 3 bases, leaving 10 bases between them. For the CDR3, the DNA is TGTGCCACCAGCGCCAGGGAGGACACTGAAGCTTTCTTT. This codes for CATSAREDTEAFF.

The rearrangement uses TRBV2 and TRBJ2-7, with a tentative D call TRBD1 (6 bases). The CDR3 loop spans 15 amino acids. The germline CDR1 and CDR2 sequences are SNHLY and FYNNEI. Trimming shortened V by 5 bases and J by 0 bases, and 14 bases separated the two germline ends. DNA for the CDR3: TGTGCCAGCAGTCCCGGGACACTAAGCTCCTACGAGCAGTACTTC. It yields the protein CASSPGTLSSYEQYF.

The rearrangement links TRBV30 to TRBJ1-2; TRBD1 is a possible D gene (6 bases). The CDR3 spans 11 residues. V was shortened by 4 bases and J by 8 bases, with 11 bases between the two germline ends. CDR1 GTSNPN and CDR2 SVGIG come from the germline V gene (reference sequence). DNA for the CDR3: TGTGCCTGGACCTCCGGGGGCGGCTACACCTTC. Residues: CAWTSGGGYTF.

The rearrangement uses TRBV9 and TRBJ2-7; 7 nucleotides line up with TRBD1. After removal of 0 bases from V and 4 bases from J, the junction contained 10 bases not matched to a gene. The germline gives CDR1 SGDLS, CDR2 YYNGEE. This CDR3 spans 16 amino acids. DNA for the CDR3: TGTGCCAGCAGCGTAGGCCATGGGGACAGAAGGTACGAGCAGTACTTC. It encodes CASSVGHGDRRYEQYF.

The V and J genes are TRBV2 and TRBJ2-4, with 8 bases that match TRBD1. CDR1 is SNHLY and CDR2 is FYNNEI in the germline V gene. The CDR3 consists of 17 residues. V trimming: 7 bases; J trimming: 0 bases; junction bases outside the gene matches: 11. The chain's CDR3 is CASTEDRAGRAKNIQYF. The CDR3 region has the DNA TGTGCCAGCACTGAGGACAGGGCGGGGAGAGCCAAAAACATTCAGTACTTC. The complete variable domain, with remaining parts taken from reference TRBV2 and TRBJ2-4, reads EPEVTQTPSHQVTQMGQEVILRCVPISNHLYFYWYRQILGQKVEFLVSFYNNEISEKSEIFDDQFSVERPDGSNFTLKIRSTKLEDSAMYFCASTEDRAGRAKNIQYFGAGTRLSVL.